Listed below are T cell receptor beta chains from one sample, sequenced in a study of blood T cells in healthy people across ages. From the 5' RACE reads, TCRdb called clonotypes with MiXCR, one entry per CDR3 protein. The sample includes some 750,000 distinct CDR3 sequences, 20% to 25% of them seen just once. Sequencing input: blood. These receptor sequences come from a man aged 70-80 years in good health. The CDR3 runs from the conserved cysteine through the conserved F or W. A D gene is named only where the DNA matches it firmly. Size values are once, few and many counts, or a class for expanded clones, and some rows have none.

>TRBV9|-|few|TRBJ2-7
TGTGCCAGCAGCGACGGGACTTCCTACGAGCAGTACTTC
CASSDGTSYEQYF
>TRBV28|TRBD1|few|TRBJ2-7
TGTGCCAGCAGTGTGGACAGGGTTGACTACGAGCAGTACTTC
CASSVDRVDYEQYF
>TRBV20-1|TRBD1|few|TRBJ1-4
TGCAGTGCTTCCGGGACAGGGGCTTCTAATGAAAAACTGTTTTTT
CSASGTGASNEKLFF
>TRBV25-1|-|-|TRBJ1-4
TGTGCCAGCAGTGATCGTCGGGCAGCAACTAATGAAAAACTGTTTTTT
CASSDRRAATNEKLFF
>TRBV5-1|-|many|TRBJ2-5
TGCGCCAGCAGCTTGGAAGGACGGCTAGAGACCCAGTACTTC
CASSLEGRLETQYF
>TRBV5-1|TRBD2|-|TRBJ2-1
TGCGCCAGCAGCCTCAGCGGGGATAGCTCCTACAATGAGCAGTTCTTC
CASSLSGDSSYNEQFF
>TRBV7-8|TRBD1|few|TRBJ1-2
TGTGCCAGCAGCCGGGACAGGGCAGCTAACTATGGCTACACCTTC
CASSRDRAANYGYTF
>TRBV7-6|-|once|TRBJ1-6
TGTGCCAGCAGATCCAGGGATTCACCCCTCCACTTT
CASRSRDSPLHF
>TRBV5-1|TRBD2|-|TRBJ2-3
TGCGCCAGCAGCTCCCTACAGCGGGGGCGAGGCACAGATACGCAGTATTTT
CASSSLQRGRGTDTQYF
>TRBV11-3|-|-|TRBJ2-3
TGTGCCAGCAGCTTAGGCCAGAGACCAGATACGCAGTATTTT
CASSLGQRPDTQYF
>TRBV18|-|-|TRBJ1-1
TGTGCCAGCCAAGGGACACAGAACACTGAAGCTTTCTTT
CASQGTQNTEAFF
>TRBV20-1|-|many|TRBJ1-2
TGCAGTGCTAGACCCACCCCGACAGGCCCCACGGGCTACACCTTC
CSARPTPTGPTGYTF
>TRBV20-1|TRBD2|few|TRBJ2-3
TGCAGTGCTAGCGGGGCTAGCGGGAGTAATACGCAGTATTTT
CSASGASGSNTQYF
>TRBV9|-|-|TRBJ1-2
TGTGCCAGCAGCTCTCGTGGGGGGGAGCCAGGCTACACCTTC
CASSSRGGEPGYTF
>TRBV7-2|-|few|TRBJ2-1
TGTGCCAGCAGCTTAGTTAGCGCTAGGGATGAGCAGTTCTTC
CASSLVSARDEQFF
>TRBV6-2/TRBV6-3|TRBD2|few|TRBJ2-1
TGTGCCAGCAGTTCGAACCTCCAACTAGCGGGAGTTGAGCAGTTCTTC
CASSSNLQLAGVEQFF
>TRBV28|TRBD2|few|TRBJ2-5
TGTGCCAGCAGTCCCCGACTAGCGGCCAACCAAGAGACCCAGTACTTC
CASSPRLAANQETQYF
>TRBV7-9|TRBD1|many|TRBJ2-1
TGTGCCAGCAGCCCTACCCAGACAGGGGAAAAACAGTTCTTC
CASSPTQTGEKQFF
>TRBV29-1|-|few|TRBJ1-4
TGCAGCCCGAAGGTAGAAGGGTATAGTGTTGAAAAACTGTTTTTT
CSPKVEGYSVEKLFF
>TRBV7-2|TRBD2|-|TRBJ2-1
TGTGCCAGCAGGAGACTAGCGGGAGGCCTCAATGAGCAGTTCTTC
CASRRLAGGLNEQFF
>TRBV7-9|-|-|TRBJ2-1
TGTGCCAGCAGCCCCGTCCGGTCCTACAATGAGCAGTTCTTC
CASSPVRSYNEQFF
>TRBV30|-|-|TRBJ2-4
TGTGCCTGGAGTGTAGGAGGGTTAGGGGGCATTCAGTACTTC
CAWSVGGLGGIQYF
>TRBV18|-|few|TRBJ2-1
TGTGCCAGCTCACCTACAATGGAGTATGAGCAGTTCTTC
CASSPTMEYEQFF
>TRBV6-1|-|few|TRBJ2-4
TGTGCCAGCGCCGACGGACTGGTAGCCAAAAACATTCAGTACTTC
CASADGLVAKNIQYF
>TRBV10-2|TRBD1|-|TRBJ2-7
TGCGCCAGCAGTGGGGACAGGGGAAGGTACGAGCAGTACTTC
CASSGDRGRYEQYF
>TRBV20-1|-|few|TRBJ2-3
TGCAGTGCTAGATCTATCCGGGACACCGGCACAGATACGCAGTATTTT
CSARSIRDTGTDTQYF
>TRBV4-2|TRBD2|many|TRBJ2-1
TGTGCCAGCAGCCAAGCCCTAGCGGGGGGGTACAATGAGCAGTTCTTC
CASSQALAGGYNEQFF
>TRBV6-2/TRBV6-3|TRBD1|-|TRBJ2-5
TGTGCCAGCAGACGACAGGGTGGAGGAGAGACCCAGTACTTC
CASRRQGGGETQYF
>TRBV7-3|TRBD2|few|TRBJ2-2
TGTGCCAGCAGCTCCGGGACTAGCGGGATTACCGGGGAGCTGTTTTTT
CASSSGTSGITGELFF
>TRBV29-1|-|-|TRBJ1-2
TGCAGTGTTACGACCACAGAATCTCGTGGCTACACCTTC
CSVTTTESRGYTF
>TRBV7-7|-|-|TRBJ2-1
TGTGCCAGCAGCCCGGGCCTAAGGGCCAATGAGCAGTTCTTC
CASSPGLRANEQFF
>TRBV20-1|-|-|TRBJ1-5
TGCAGTGCTCAAATCATCACGGGGGTCGGACAGCCCCAGCATTTT
CSAQIITGVGQPQHF
>TRBV10-3|-|few|TRBJ2-1
TGTGCCGCCGGGACGGGGAATGAGCAGTTCTTC
CAAGTGNEQFF
>TRBV29-1|TRBD1|few|TRBJ2-5
TGCAGCGTTGAAGCCACAGGGGGATATGAGACCCAGTACTTC
CSVEATGGYETQYF
>TRBV10-3|TRBD2|-|TRBJ2-1
TGTGCCATCAGTGAGAGCGGGGTTAGCTCCTACAATGAGCAGTTCTTC
CAISESGVSSYNEQFF
>TRBV12-3/TRBV12-4|-|few|TRBJ2-5
TGTGCCAGCAGACAAAAAGAGACCCAGCACTTC
CASRQKETQHF
>TRBV19|-|few|TRBJ2-1
TGTGCCAGTAGTATAGCCCTTGGGGGGGCTGGGTCCTACAATGAGCAGTTCTTC
CASSIALGGAGSYNEQFF
>TRBV9|TRBD2|few|TRBJ2-5
TGTGCCAGCAGCGCGACTAGCGGGGGTGAGACCCAGTACTTC
CASSATSGGETQYF
>TRBV29-1|-|few|TRBJ2-7
TGCAGCGTTGGGGGCGTCTACGAGCAGTACTTC
CSVGGVYEQYF
>TRBV30|TRBD2|-|TRBJ2-1
TGTGCCTGGAATGAGGGACTATCCTTTGATGAGCAGTTCTTC
CAWNEGLSFDEQFF
>TRBV12-3/TRBV12-4|TRBD2|few|TRBJ2-5
TGTGCCAGCAAGAGAGCGGGGGGGACAGAGACCCAGTACTTC
CASKRAGGTETQYF
>TRBV20-1|-|few|TRBJ2-1
TGCAGTGCTAGGCCCTTTACTAATGAGCAGTTCTTC
CSARPFTNEQFF